The 12 T cell receptor beta chains below come from one sample, sequenced in a study of early T cells in non-severe SARS-CoV-2 infection. Using its own MiXCR run on the 5' RACE reads, TCRdb lists one record per CDR3 protein. The profile shows about 89,000 distinct CDR3 sequences, roughly 15% of them singletons. The specimen was whole blood, collected at baseline. The receptor source for this set is an adult who was a healthcare worker with PCR-confirmed SARS-CoV-2 infection or an uninfected control (not recorded which).

The V call is TRBV5-1, the J call TRBJ2-7; TRBD2 matches at 7 bases. The CDR3 spans 14 residues. Per germline, CDR1 SGHRS and CDR2 YFSETQ. J gave up 0 bases and V 4 bases, and 4 bases lay outside the gene matches. CDR3 amino acids: CASSPTSVSYEQYF. CDR3 sequence (DNA): TGCGCCAGCAGCCCCACTAGCGTCTCCTACGAGCAGTACTTC.

V usage is TRBV20-1 and J usage is TRBJ2-7; 11 positions agree with TRBD2. CDR1 is DFQATT and CDR2 is SNEGSKA in the germline V gene (reference sequence). V lost 3 bases, J lost 0 bases, and 7 bases stayed unmatched. This CDR3 is built from 16 residues. The CDR3 sequence is CSARTILAGVSYEQYF. In DNA, the CDR3 is TGCAGTGCTAGGACCATACTAGCGGGAGTCTCCTACGAGCAGTACTTC.

The chain has TRBV19 and TRBJ1-1; tentatively, D is TRBD1 (6 bases). V was shortened by 1 base and J by 8 bases, with 14 bases between the two germline ends. CDR1 LNHDA and CDR2 SQIVND come from the germline V gene (reference sequence). This CDR3 comprises 14 residues. CDR3 loop: CASSIANPGVEAFF. DNA of the CDR3: TGTGCCAGTAGTATAGCCAACCCAGGGGTCGAAGCTTTCTTT.

At least ten counts were recorded for this clonotype. The chain combines TRBV11-2 with TRBJ2-3; D unclear. The germline gives CDR1 SGHAT, CDR2 FQNNGV. V gave up 1 base and J gave up 4 bases, with 3 bases separating them. The CDR3 is made up of 12 amino acids. The CDR3 here is CASSLVADTQYF. CDR3 DNA: TGTGCCAGCAGCTTAGTTGCAGATACGCAGTATTTT.

This clonotype was picked up a small number of times. CDR3 sequence reads: CASSQLDQNTGELFF. In DNA, the CDR3 is TGTGCCAGCAGCCAGCTCGATCAGAACACCGGGGAGCTGTTTTTT. The chain has TRBV28 and TRBJ2-2; D is unclear. This CDR3 is built from 15 residues. CDR1 and CDR2 (germline): MDHEN, SYDVKM. Trimming pared 6 bases from V and 1 base from J, leaving 12 bases between.

This clonotype has only a few counts. V usage is TRBV5-1 and J usage is TRBJ1-1; D is perhaps TRBD1 (5 bases). V lost 6 bases and J 4 bases, leaving 19 bases between the germline ends. This CDR3 region has 15 residues. The V gene's germline CDR1 is SGHRS and CDR2 YFSETQ. The DNA of the CDR3 is TGCGCCAGCACCCCTGGACCCGGAGGGGTCACTGAAGCTTTCTTT. Translated, it gives CASTPGPGGVTEAFF.

This clonotype has a count of ten or more. The J gene is TRBJ2-1, the V gene TRBV4-3; 8 nucleotides agree with TRBD2. Germline CDR1 and CDR2: LGHNA and YSLEER. The CDR3 spans 13 residues. Trimming at V came to 0 bases and at J to 10 bases, leaving 2 bases not matched to a gene. In DNA, the CDR3 is TGCGCCAGCAGCCAAGAAGCGGGAGTAGAGCAGTTCTTC. Amino acids: CASSQEAGVEQFF.

The chain links TRBV5-8 to TRBJ2-4, with D tentatively TRBD2 (6 bases). Germline V gives CDR1 SGHTS, CDR2 YDEGEE. V dropped 5 bases and J dropped 0 bases, with 15 bases sitting between them. CDR3 size: 16 residues. CDR3 region: CASRPGGTRAKNIQYF. Here the CDR3 DNA reads TGTGCCAGCAGGCCCGGGGGAACTAGAGCCAAAAACATTCAGTACTTC. The complete variable domain, with remaining parts taken from reference TRBV5-8 and TRBJ2-4, reads EAGVTQSPTHLIKTRGQQATLRCSPISGHTSVYWYQQALGLGLQFLLWYDEGEERNRGNFPPRFSGRQFPNYSSELNVNALELEDSALYLCASRPGGTRAKNIQYFGAGTRLSVL.

Concerning this clonotype: One junction end does not reproduce the germline sequence, and a read error may be involved. The V gene is TRBV7-6, the J gene TRBJ2-5; D may match TRBD1 or TRBD2 (6 bases each). This CDR3 comprises 14 residues. The germline CDR1 and CDR2 sequences are SGHVS and FNYEAQ. CDR3 amino acids: CASSGGGDGGGPFF. For the CDR3, the DNA is TGTGCCAGCAGCGGGGGCGGGGATGGTGGCGGTCCCTTTTTC.

V gene TRBV6-2 or TRBV6-3 combines with J gene TRBJ2-1, with 7 nucleotides matching TRBD1. V was clipped by 6 bases and J by 12 bases; unmatched bases: 11. Germline CDR1 is MNHEY and CDR2 is SVGEGT. This CDR3 is built from 13 residues. Written as DNA, the CDR3 is TGTGCCAGCAGAAAATCTCGACAGGGAGTGCAGTTCTTC. Translated: CASRKSRQGVQFF.

There are many counts of this clonotype. The chain carries TRBV7-8 and TRBJ1-6, with a tentative D call TRBD1 (5 bases). Trimming stripped 2 bases from V and 7 bases from J, with 12 bases between. This CDR3 has 15 amino acids. Germline V gene lookup returns CDR1 SGHVS and CDR2 FQNEAQ. The CDR3 sequence is CASSLRGLGNSPLHF. CDR3 in DNA: TGTGCCAGCAGCTTAAGGGGTTTGGGGAATTCACCCCTCCACTTT.

This clonotype was detected ten times or more. The V and J genes are TRBV6-2 or TRBV6-3 and TRBJ2-5; possible D gene TRBD2, 5 bases. The germline V gene has CDR1 MNHEY and CDR2 SVGEGT. This CDR3 has 12 amino acids. Trimming removed 6 bases at V and 5 bases at J, with 10 bases between. CDR3 DNA: TGTGCCAGCAGCCCCGGGGAGGAGACCCAGTACTTC. This gives the protein CASSPGEETQYF.